These 28 T cell receptor beta chains originate from one sample sequenced in a study of blood T cell repertoires in COVID-19. Profiled with immunoSEQ multiplex PCR; TCRdb holds only in-frame clones, not every one. The data contain approximately 250,000 clones, just over 85% of them singletons. The sequenced sample was peripheral blood. The receptors here all came from a man aged 30 to 45 who had recovered from COVID-19.

The V call is TRBV5-1, the J call TRBJ2-6, with 7 positions matching TRBD2. The CDR3 has 15 amino acids. J was trimmed by 0 bases and V by 7 bases; bases with no gene match: 4. Per germline, CDR1 SGHRS and CDR2 YFSETQ. Here the CDR3 DNA reads TGCGCCAGCGGGACTACGGCCTCTGGGGCCAACGTCCTGACTTTC. Translation gives CASGTTASGANVLTF.

V and J are TRBV24-1 and TRBJ1-1, with a possible D match to TRBD1 (5 bases). Trimming shortened V by 8 bases and J by 0 bases, and 9 bases separated the two germline ends. This CDR3 has 13 residues. Germline CDR1 KGHDR, CDR2 SFDVKD. The CDR3 is CATMGLMNTEAFF. The CDR3 DNA sequence: TGTGCCACCATGGGACTGATGAACACTGAAGCTTTCTTT.

This chain links TRBV9 with TRBJ1-3; D is possibly TRBD1 (6 bases). This CDR3 has 16 amino acids. Germline CDR1 is SGDLS and CDR2 is YYNGEE. V lost 3 bases and J 2 bases, leaving 15 bases between the germline ends. The CDR3 sequence: CASSGDTAGTGNTIYF. CDR3 coding DNA: TGTGCCAGCAGCGGGGACACGGCTGGAACTGGAAACACCATATATTTT.

This sequence joins TRBV10-1 and TRBJ2-1, with D unresolved. The CDR3 consists of 15 residues. V was trimmed by 2 bases and J by 3 bases, leaving 11 bases between them. Germline CDR1 reads WNHNN; CDR2 reads SYGVQD (reference sequence). The CDR3 region has the DNA TGCGCCAGCAGTGAGAAACTCCAAGTCTACAATGAGCAGTTCTTC. Its protein is CASSEKLQVYNEQFF.

This clone was seen a handful of times. V and J are TRBV24-1 and TRBJ2-1; D is unclear. The CDR3 runs 13 residues. The ends were cut back, 0 bases at V and 9 bases at J, with 8 bases in the middle. CDR1 is KGHDR, CDR2 SFDVKD, per germline. CDR3 DNA sequence: TGTGCCACCAGTGATTTGCTACCATTTGAGCAGTTCTTC. Translating it yields CATSDLLPFEQFF.

The chain is built from TRBV5-1 and TRBJ2-5; D is possibly TRBD2 (5 bases). The V end was cut by 5 bases, the J end by 2 bases, with 13 bases between. Germline CDR1 reads SGHRS; CDR2 reads YFSETQ. The CDR3 runs 14 residues. The DNA of the CDR3 is TGCGCCAGCAGTAAGGTTCGGGGACAAGAGACCCAGTACTTC. Translated, it gives CASSKVRGQETQYF.

The chain links TRBV4-1 to TRBJ1-1, with D possibly matching TRBD1 (5 bases). Trimming stripped 4 bases from V and 3 bases from J, with 12 bases between. The CDR3 is 14 residues long. The germline V gene has CDR1 MGHRA and CDR2 YSYEKL. The DNA of the CDR3 is TGCGCCAGCAGCCGGGCAGGGAAGGACACTGAAGCTTTCTTT. Its translation is CASSRAGKDTEAFF.

The count of this clone is one. This sequence joins TRBV5-6 and TRBJ2-1; TRBD1 matches 8 bases. The germline V gene encodes CDR1 SGHDT and CDR2 YYEEEE. This CDR3 has 15 amino acids. The V gene end was trimmed by 2 bases and the J gene end by 1 base; junction bases not matched to a gene: 2. The DNA for the CDR3 is TGTGCCAGCAGCTTTGACAGGGGTTCCTACAATGAGCAGTTCTTC. Protein product: CASSFDRGSYNEQFF.

V gene TRBV5-1 combines with J gene TRBJ2-4, with no clear D. This CDR3 contains 16 residues. Between the trimmed V and J ends, which lost 0 bases and 0 bases, there was a span of 10 bases. Germline CDR1 reads SGHRS; CDR2 reads YFSETQ. CDR3 region: CASSLGANLAKNIQYF. CDR3 DNA: TGCGCCAGCAGCTTGGGCGCAAATCTAGCCAAAAACATTCAGTACTTC.

The chain couples TRBV2 to TRBJ2-2; TRBD2 agrees at 9 bases. The germline CDR1 and CDR2 sequences are SNHLY and FYNNEI. V shed 6 bases and J 4 bases; nucleotides not matched to a gene: 6. CDR3 size: 15 residues. CDR3 in amino acids: CASRGSGGRTGELFF. The DNA for the CDR3 is TGTGCCAGCAGGGGTAGCGGGGGTCGCACCGGGGAGCTGTTTTTT.

CDR3 protein: CASSLAGGGNEQFF. In nucleotides, the CDR3 is TGTGCCAGCAGCTTAGCGGGGGGAGGGAATGAGCAGTTCTTC. The V gene is TRBV7-7, the J gene TRBJ2-1; 7 positions match TRBD2. The CDR3 loop spans 14 amino acids. V was pared by 0 bases and J by 7 bases, with 3 bases of the junction left unmatched. Germline lookup yields CDR1 SSHAT and CDR2 FNYEAQ (reference sequence).

The genes are TRBV6-5 and TRBJ2-5; TRBD2 agrees at 11 bases. V trimming: 7 bases; J trimming: 0 bases; junction bases outside the gene matches: 4. From germline, CDR1 is MNHEY and CDR2 SVGAGI. The CDR3 is 15 amino acids. As DNA, the CDR3 is TGTGCCAGCACCAGACTAGCGGGGCACCAAGAGACCCAGTACTTC. Its translation: CASTRLAGHQETQYF.

The chain combines TRBV7-2 with TRBJ1-5, with a weak D call TRBD1 (5 bases). V dropped 1 base and J dropped 2 bases, with 15 bases sitting between them. The CDR3 is 17 amino acids. In germline, CDR1 is SGHTA, CDR2 FQGNSA. DNA for the CDR3: TGTGCCAGCAGCTTAGTTGCAGGAGGGGCAGGCAATCAGCCCCAGCATTTT. As protein: CASSLVAGGAGNQPQHF. The whole variable domain, filled in from reference TRBV7-2 and TRBJ1-5, reads GAGVSQSPSNKVTEKGKDVELRCDPISGHTALYWYRQSLGQGLEFLIYFQGNSAPDKSGLPSDRFSAERTGGSVSTLTIQRTQQEDSAVYLCASSLVAGGAGNQPQHFGDGTRLSIL.

The rearrangement uses TRBV6-1 and TRBJ2-3, with TRBD1 matching over 8 bases. The CDR3 loop spans 16 amino acids. Unmatched junction bases numbered 8, after V lost 4 bases and J lost 2 bases. Germline V gene data show CDR1 as MNHNS and CDR2 as SASEGT. The CDR3 protein is CASSVGWGQATDTQYF. Written as DNA, the CDR3 is TGTGCCAGCAGTGTCGGGTGGGGACAGGCCACAGATACGCAGTATTTT.

The chain couples TRBV19 to TRBJ1-2, with TRBD1 as a possible D gene (5 bases). The CDR3 has 15 amino acids. Germline lookup yields CDR1 LNHDA and CDR2 SQIVND (reference sequence). Trimming stripped 0 bases from V and 4 bases from J, with 12 bases between. CDR3 DNA: TGTGCCAGTAGTATAGAGGGACTTCAGGCCTATGGCTACACCTTC. This translates into CASSIEGLQAYGYTF.

V is TRBV7-7 and J is TRBJ1-1; possible D gene TRBD1, 6 bases. With 5 bases removed from V and 3 bases from J, the gap between germline ends came to 13 bases. There are 14 residues in the CDR3. CDR1 and CDR2 (germline): SSHAT, FNYEAQ (reference sequence). Here the CDR3 DNA reads TGTGCCAGCAGCCCCTCCGGGGGGCACACTGAAGCTTTCTTT. Amino acids: CASSPSGGHTEAFF.

The chain carries TRBV18 and TRBJ2-3; tentative D call: TRBD2 (6 bases). The CDR3 sequence is 16 residues long. Germline V gene lookup returns CDR1 KGHSH and CDR2 LQKENI. The V end lost 3 bases, the J end lost 2 bases, and 15 bases lay between the germline ends. The CDR3 here is CASSPGLGGDTDTQYF. CDR3 nucleotide sequence: TGTGCCAGCTCACCGGGGTTAGGCGGGGACACAGATACGCAGTATTTT.

V and J are TRBV4-3 and TRBJ1-1; no clear D gene. The germline V and J ends were trimmed by 1 base and 1 base, with 10 bases remaining between them. CDR3 length equals 15 residues. Germline loops: CDR1 LGHNA, CDR2 YSLEER. CDR3 in amino acids: CASSQALQANTEAFF. Written as DNA, the CDR3 is TGCGCCAGCAGCCAAGCACTGCAGGCGAACACTGAAGCTTTCTTT.

The gene calls are TRBV5-1 and TRBJ2-1, with a possible D match to TRBD1 (5 bases). The CDR3 contains 15 residues. Germline CDR1 reads SGHRS; CDR2 reads YFSETQ. The germline V and J ends were trimmed by 1 base and 7 bases, with 15 bases remaining between them. The CDR3 coding sequence is TGCGCCAGCAGCTTGATGGGGCTAAAACTAAATGAGCAGTTCTTC. Residues: CASSLMGLKLNEQFF.

The rearrangement links TRBV28 to TRBJ2-3, with TRBD2 identical over 8 bases. The CDR3 runs 15 residues. CDR1 and CDR2 from the germline V gene are MDHEN and SYDVKM. The V and J ends lost 4 bases and 5 bases, in that order; junction bases with no gene match: 8. CDR3 DNA: TGTGCCAGCAGTTCCGCCGCGGGGGGCAGAGATACGCAGTATTTT. Protein product: CASSSAAGGRDTQYF.

The V and J genes are TRBV7-9 and TRBJ2-3, with TRBD1 matching over 9 bases. With 0 bases clipped from V and 2 bases from J, the junction kept 3 bases outside the gene matches. Germline CDR1 reads SEHNR; CDR2 reads FQNEAQ (reference sequence). The CDR3 is made up of 16 amino acids. The CDR3 bases are TGTGCCAGCAGCTTAGCGGGACAGGGAGTCACAGATACGCAGTATTTT. Translated, it gives CASSLAGQGVTDTQYF.

This chain connects TRBV10-1 to TRBJ2-1, with TRBD2 as a possible D gene (6 bases). The CDR3 loop spans 14 amino acids. The V and J ends lost 1 base and 3 bases respectively, with 7 bases between them. From germline, CDR1 is WNHNN and CDR2 SYGVQD (reference sequence). This chain's CDR3 is CASSELEGYNEQFF. The CDR3 DNA is TGCGCCAGCAGTGAGTTGGAGGGCTACAATGAGCAGTTCTTC.

This clone has a handful of counts. The chain has TRBV24-1 and TRBJ2-4; TRBD1 agrees at 9 bases. The V and J ends lost 3 bases and 11 bases, in that order; junction bases with no gene match: 4. The CDR3 length is 13 residues. Germline V CDR1 and CDR2: KGHDR, SFDVKD. This CDR3 is CATSDPGTGFQYF. The CDR3 region has the DNA TGTGCCACCAGTGATCCCGGGACAGGGTTTCAGTACTTC.

This chain links TRBV4-2 with TRBJ2-7, with 7 bases lining up with TRBD2. From germline, CDR1 is LGHNA and CDR2 YNFKEQ. V shed 2 bases, J shed 2 bases, and the junction held 6 bases outside the gene matches. The CDR3 covers 15 residues. CDR3 DNA: TGTGCCAGCAGCCAATTGGGGGAGGGTACCTACGAGCAGTACTTC. Its protein is CASSQLGEGTYEQYF.

This clone came up once. CDR3 residues: CASSRSMNTEAFF. CDR3 coding DNA: TGTGCCAGCAGCCGAAGCATGAACACTGAAGCTTTCTTT. This chain links TRBV6-5 with TRBJ1-1; D unresolved. V was shortened by 6 bases and J by 0 bases, with 8 bases between the two germline ends. Germline CDR1 MNHEY, CDR2 SVGAGI. This CDR3 is built from 13 residues.

The CDR3 DNA follows: TGTGCCAGCAGCTTACAGGGTTTTAACACTGAAGCTTTCTTT. It is translated as CASSLQGFNTEAFF. The chain uses TRBV11-2 and TRBJ1-1; D is possibly TRBD1 (5 bases). Per the germline V gene, CDR1 is SGHAT and CDR2 is FQNNGV. The V end was cut by 2 bases, the J end by 2 bases, with 9 bases between. The CDR3 is made up of 14 amino acids.

The rearrangement links TRBV6-2 or TRBV6-3 to TRBJ1-5; unclear D gene. V lost 5 bases and J 5 bases, leaving 10 bases between the germline ends. The CDR3 has 13 amino acids. The germline V gene has CDR1 MNHEY and CDR2 SVGEGT. In DNA, the CDR3 is TGTGCCAGCAGTCCCCGGGAGTATCAGCCCCAGCATTTT. It yields the protein CASSPREYQPQHF.

This clone was observed a handful of times. The chain combines TRBV18 with TRBJ2-6, with D unresolved. Germline CDR1 is KGHSH and CDR2 is LQKENI. V dropped 4 bases and J dropped 4 bases, with 14 bases sitting between them. The length of the CDR3 is 16 residues. CDR3 sequence: CASSLTRPAGANVLTF. CDR3 in DNA: TGTGCCAGCTCACTCACGCGTCCCGCCGGGGCCAACGTCCTGACTTTC. Using reference TRBV18 and TRBJ2-6 for the parts outside the CDR3, the full variable domain is NAGVMQNPRHLVRRRGQEARLRCSPMKGHSHVYWYRQLPEEGLKFMVYLQKENIIDESGMPKERFSAEFPKEGPSILRIQQVVRGDSAAYFCASSLTRPAGANVLTFGAGSRLTVL.